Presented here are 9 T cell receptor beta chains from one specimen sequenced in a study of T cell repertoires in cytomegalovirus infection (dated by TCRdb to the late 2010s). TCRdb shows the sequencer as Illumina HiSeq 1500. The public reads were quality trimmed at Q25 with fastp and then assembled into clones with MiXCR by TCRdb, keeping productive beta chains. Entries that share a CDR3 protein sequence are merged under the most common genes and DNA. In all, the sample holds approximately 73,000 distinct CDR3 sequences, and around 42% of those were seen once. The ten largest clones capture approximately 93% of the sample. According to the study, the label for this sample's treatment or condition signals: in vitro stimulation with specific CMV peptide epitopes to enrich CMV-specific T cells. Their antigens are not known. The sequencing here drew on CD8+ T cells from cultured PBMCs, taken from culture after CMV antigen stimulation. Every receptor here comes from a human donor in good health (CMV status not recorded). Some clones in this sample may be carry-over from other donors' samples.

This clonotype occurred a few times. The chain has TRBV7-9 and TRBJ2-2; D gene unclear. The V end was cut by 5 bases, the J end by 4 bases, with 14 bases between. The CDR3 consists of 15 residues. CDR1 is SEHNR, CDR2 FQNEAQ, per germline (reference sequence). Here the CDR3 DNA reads TGTGCCAGCAGCCAATCGGCAGTCCCCACCGGGGAGCTGTTTTTT. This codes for CASSQSAVPTGELFF.

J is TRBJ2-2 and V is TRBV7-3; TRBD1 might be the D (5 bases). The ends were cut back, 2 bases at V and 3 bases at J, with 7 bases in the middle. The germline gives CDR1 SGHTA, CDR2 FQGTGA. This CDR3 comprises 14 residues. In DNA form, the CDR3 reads TGTGCCAGCAGCTTAGGCAGGGACACCGGGGAGCTGTTTTTT. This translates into CASSLGRDTGELFF.

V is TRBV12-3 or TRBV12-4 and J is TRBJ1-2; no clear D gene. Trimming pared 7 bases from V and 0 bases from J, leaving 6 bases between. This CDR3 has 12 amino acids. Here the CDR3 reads CASTGTNYGYTF. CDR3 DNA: TGTGCCAGCACAGGCACTAACTATGGCTACACCTTC.

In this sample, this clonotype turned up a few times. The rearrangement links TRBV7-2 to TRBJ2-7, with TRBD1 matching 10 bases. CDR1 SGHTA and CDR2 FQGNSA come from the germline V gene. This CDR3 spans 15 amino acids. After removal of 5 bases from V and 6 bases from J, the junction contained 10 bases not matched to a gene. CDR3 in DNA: TGTGCCAGCAGCGACCCCGGGACAGGGGTCCTCGAGCAGTACTTC. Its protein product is CASSDPGTGVLEQYF.

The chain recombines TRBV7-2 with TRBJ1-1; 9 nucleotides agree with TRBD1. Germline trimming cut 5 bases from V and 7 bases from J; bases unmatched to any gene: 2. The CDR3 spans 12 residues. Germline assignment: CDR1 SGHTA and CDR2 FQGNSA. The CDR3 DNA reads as TGTGCCAGCAGCGGGGACAGGGATGAAGCTTTCTTT. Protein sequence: CASSGDRDEAFF.

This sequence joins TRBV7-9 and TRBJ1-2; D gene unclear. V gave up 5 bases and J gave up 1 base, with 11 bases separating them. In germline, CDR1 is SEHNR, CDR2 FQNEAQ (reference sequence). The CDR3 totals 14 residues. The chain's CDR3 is CASSPIFYNYGYTF. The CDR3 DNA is TGTGCCAGCAGCCCCATTTTTTATAACTATGGCTACACCTTC.

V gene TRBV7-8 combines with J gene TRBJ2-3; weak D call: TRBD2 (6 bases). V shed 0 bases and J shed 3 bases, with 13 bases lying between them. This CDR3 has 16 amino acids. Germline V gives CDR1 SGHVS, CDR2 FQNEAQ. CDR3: CASSLAIRLATDTQYF. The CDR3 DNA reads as TGTGCCAGCAGCTTAGCCATACGGCTAGCGACAGATACGCAGTATTTT.

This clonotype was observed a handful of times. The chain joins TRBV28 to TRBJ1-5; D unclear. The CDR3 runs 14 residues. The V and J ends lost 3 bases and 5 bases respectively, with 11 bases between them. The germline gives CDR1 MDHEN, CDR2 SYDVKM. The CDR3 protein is CASSFSGTYQPQHF. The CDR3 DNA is TGTGCCAGCAGTTTCAGCGGAACCTATCAGCCCCAGCATTTT.

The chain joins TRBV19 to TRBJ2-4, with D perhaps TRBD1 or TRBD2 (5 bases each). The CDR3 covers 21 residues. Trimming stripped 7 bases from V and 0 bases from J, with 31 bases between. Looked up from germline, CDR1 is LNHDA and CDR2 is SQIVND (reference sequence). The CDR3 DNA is TGTGCCAGTATACTAGTAGATCTAAGGGGACGAATAAGGTTAGCCAAAAACATTCAGTACTTC. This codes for CASILVDLRGRIRLAKNIQYF.